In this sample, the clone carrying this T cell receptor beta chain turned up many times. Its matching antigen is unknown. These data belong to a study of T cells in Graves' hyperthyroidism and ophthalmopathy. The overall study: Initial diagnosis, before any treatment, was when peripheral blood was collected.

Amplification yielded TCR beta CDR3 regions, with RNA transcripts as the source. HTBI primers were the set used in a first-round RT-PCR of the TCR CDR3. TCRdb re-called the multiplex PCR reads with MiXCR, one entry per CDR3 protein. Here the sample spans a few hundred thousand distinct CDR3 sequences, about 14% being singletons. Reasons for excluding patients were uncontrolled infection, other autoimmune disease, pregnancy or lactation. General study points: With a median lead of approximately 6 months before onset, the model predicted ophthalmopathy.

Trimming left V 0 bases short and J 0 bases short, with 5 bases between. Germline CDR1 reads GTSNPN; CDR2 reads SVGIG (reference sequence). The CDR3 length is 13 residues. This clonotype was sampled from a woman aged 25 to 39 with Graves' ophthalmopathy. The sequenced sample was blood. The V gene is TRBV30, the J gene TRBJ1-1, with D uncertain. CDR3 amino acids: CAWSVYMNTEAFF. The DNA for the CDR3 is TGTGCCTGGAGTGTTTATATGAACACTGAAGCTTTCTTT.